This TCR beta chain was documented in a study of beta chain features in type 1 diabetes. Whole-study context: Over all samples combined, around 110 million sorted cells were examined. Findings and limits, study-wide: Lower insertion and higher deletion counts appeared at VDJ junctions in type 1 diabetes patients.

This CDR3 has 17 residues. Germline CDR1 MGHRA, CDR2 YSYEKL. Trimming removed 4 bases from V and 3 bases from J, with 19 bases in between. As every portion of the isolated RNA was reverse transcribed, the sequencing read expressed TCRB transcripts. Approximately 3.6 million reads, on average, came from each naive, central memory and regulatory T cell sample. The repertoire was sequenced with immunoSEQ multiplex PCR; TCRdb's copy has only in-frame clones and lacks some. There are roughly 500,000 clones in the sample; over 9.5% occur only once, and approximately 0.05% lies in the top ten. This clone was observed a few times. Its antigen remains unknown. Donors contributed one heparinised blood draw apiece, averaging roughly 100 mL.

The sequence derives from a woman in her late teens or twenties in good health. This chain links TRBV4-1 with TRBJ2-1; perhaps TRBD1 as D (6 bases). Sequenced input: naive CD4+ T cells from blood. CDR3 DNA: TGCGCCAGCAGCCTCTCTTTCCAGGGGTTGGGCTACAATGAGCAGTTCTTC. The encoded protein is CASSLSFQGLGYNEQFF.